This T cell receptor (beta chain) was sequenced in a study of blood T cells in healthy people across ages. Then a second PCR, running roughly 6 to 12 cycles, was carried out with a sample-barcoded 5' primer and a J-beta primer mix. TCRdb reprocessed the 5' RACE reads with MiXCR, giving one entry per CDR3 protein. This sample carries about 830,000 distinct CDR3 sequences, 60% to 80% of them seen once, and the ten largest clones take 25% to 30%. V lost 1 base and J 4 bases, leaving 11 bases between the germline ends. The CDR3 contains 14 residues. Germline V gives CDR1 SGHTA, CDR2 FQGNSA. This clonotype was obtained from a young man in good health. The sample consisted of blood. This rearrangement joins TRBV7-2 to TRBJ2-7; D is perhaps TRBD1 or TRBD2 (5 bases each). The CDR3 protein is CASSLVRGQYEQYF. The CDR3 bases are TGTGCCAGCAGCTTAGTCCGGGGCCAGTACGAGCAGTACTTC.